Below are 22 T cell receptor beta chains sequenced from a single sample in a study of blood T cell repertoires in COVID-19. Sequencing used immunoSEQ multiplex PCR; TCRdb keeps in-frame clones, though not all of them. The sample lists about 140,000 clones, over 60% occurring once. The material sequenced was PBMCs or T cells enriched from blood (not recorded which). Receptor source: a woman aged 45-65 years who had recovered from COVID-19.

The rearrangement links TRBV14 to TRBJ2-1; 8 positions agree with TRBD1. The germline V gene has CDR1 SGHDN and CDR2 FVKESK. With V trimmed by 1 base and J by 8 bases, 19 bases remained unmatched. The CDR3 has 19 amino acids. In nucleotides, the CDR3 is TGTGCCAGCAGCCAAGCTAGGGCAGGGGGCATGATCTCTAGATATGAGCAGTTCTTC. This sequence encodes CASSQARAGGMISRYEQFF.

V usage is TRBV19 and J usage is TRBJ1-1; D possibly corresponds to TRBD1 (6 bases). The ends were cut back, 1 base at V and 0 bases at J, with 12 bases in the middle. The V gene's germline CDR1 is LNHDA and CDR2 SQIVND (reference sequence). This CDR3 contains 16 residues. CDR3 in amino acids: CASSIGRGGMNTEAFF. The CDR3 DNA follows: TGTGCCAGTAGTATAGGCCGAGGGGGAATGAACACTGAAGCTTTCTTT.

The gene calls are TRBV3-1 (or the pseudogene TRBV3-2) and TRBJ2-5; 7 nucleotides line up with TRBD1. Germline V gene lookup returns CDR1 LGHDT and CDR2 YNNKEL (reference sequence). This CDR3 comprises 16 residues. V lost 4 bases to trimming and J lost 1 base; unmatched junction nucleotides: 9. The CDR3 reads CASSPGQFGGQETQYF. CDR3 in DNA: TGTGCCAGCAGCCCGGGACAGTTTGGGGGCCAAGAGACCCAGTACTTC.

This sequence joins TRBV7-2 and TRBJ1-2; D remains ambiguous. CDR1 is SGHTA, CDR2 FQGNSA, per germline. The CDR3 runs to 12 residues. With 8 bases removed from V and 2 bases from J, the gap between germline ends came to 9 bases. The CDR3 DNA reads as TGTGCCAGCCAGGCCGTAAACTATGGCTACACCTTC. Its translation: CASQAVNYGYTF.

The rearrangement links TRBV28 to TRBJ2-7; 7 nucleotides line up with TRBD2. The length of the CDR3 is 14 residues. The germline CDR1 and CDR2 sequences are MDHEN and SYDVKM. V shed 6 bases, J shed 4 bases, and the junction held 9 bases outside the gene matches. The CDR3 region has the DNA TGTGCCAGCAGACTCCCAGGGACTATGTACGAGCAGTACTTC. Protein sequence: CASRLPGTMYEQYF.

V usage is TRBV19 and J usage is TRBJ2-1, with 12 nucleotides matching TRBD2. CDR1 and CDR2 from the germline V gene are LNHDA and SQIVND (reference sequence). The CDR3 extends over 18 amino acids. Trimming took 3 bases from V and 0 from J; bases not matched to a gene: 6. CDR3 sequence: CASSIGLAGLSSYNEQFF. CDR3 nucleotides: TGTGCCAGTAGTATTGGACTAGCGGGGTTAAGCTCCTACAATGAGCAGTTCTTC.

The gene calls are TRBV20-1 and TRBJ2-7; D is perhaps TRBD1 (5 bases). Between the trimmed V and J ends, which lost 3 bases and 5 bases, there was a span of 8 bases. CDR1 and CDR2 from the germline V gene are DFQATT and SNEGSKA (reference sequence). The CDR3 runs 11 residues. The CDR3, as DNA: TGCAGTGCTAGTAGGGGAAACGAGCAGTACTTC. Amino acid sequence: CSASRGNEQYF.

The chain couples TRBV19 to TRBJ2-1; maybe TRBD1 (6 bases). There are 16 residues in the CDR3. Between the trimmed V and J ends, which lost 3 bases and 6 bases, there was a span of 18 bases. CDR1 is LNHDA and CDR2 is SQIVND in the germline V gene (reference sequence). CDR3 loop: CASSIVTTGKINEQFF. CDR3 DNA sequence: TGTGCCAGTAGTATCGTAACAACAGGGAAGATCAATGAGCAGTTCTTC.

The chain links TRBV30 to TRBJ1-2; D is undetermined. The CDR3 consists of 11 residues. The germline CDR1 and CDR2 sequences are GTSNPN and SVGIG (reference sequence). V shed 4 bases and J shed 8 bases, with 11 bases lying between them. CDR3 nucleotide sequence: TGTGCCTGGATCGGGCGGGGAGGCTACACCTTC. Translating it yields CAWIGRGGYTF. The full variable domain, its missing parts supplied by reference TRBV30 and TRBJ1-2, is SQTIHQWPATLVQPVGSPLSLECTVEGTSNPNLYWYRQAAGRGLQLLFYSVGIGQISSEVPQNLSASRPQDRQFILSSKKLLLSDSGFYLCAWIGRGGYTFGSGTRLTVV.

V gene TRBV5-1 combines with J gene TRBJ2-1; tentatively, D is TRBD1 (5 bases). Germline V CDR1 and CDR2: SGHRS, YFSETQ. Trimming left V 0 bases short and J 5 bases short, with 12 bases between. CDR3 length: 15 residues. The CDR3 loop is CASSLAGFGDNEQFF. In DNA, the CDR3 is TGCGCCAGCAGCTTGGCAGGGTTTGGTGACAATGAGCAGTTCTTC.

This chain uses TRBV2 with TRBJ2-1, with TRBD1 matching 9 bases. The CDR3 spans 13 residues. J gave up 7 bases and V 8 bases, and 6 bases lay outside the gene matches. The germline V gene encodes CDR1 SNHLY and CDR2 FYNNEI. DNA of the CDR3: TGTGCCAGCGTAGGGACAGGGCGAAATGAGCAGTTCTTC. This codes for CASVGTGRNEQFF. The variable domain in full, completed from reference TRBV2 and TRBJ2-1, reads EPEVTQTPSHQVTQMGQEVILRCVPISNHLYFYWYRQILGQKVEFLVSFYNNEISEKSEIFDDQFSVERPDGSNFTLKIRSTKLEDSAMYFCASVGTGRNEQFFGPGTRLTVL.

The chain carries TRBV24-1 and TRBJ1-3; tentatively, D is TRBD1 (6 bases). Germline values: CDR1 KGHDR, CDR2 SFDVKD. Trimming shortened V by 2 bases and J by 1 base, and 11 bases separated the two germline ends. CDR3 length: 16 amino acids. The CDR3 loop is CATSDSQGRSGNTIYF. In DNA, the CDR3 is TGTGCCACCAGTGATTCGCAGGGGAGATCTGGAAACACCATATATTTT.

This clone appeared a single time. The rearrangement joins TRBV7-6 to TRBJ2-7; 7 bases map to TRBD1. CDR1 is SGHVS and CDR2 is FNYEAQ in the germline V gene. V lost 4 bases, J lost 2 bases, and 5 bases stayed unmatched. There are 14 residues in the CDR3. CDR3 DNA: TGTGCCAGCAGCTCCGGGACAGAGCCCTACGAGCAGTACTTC. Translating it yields CASSSGTEPYEQYF.

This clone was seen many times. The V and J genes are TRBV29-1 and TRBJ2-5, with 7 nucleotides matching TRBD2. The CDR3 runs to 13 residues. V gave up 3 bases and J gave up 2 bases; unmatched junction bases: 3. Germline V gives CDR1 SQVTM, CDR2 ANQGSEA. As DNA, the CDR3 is TGCAGCGTTGATAGCGGGCCTCAAGAGACCCAGTACTTC. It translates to CSVDSGPQETQYF.

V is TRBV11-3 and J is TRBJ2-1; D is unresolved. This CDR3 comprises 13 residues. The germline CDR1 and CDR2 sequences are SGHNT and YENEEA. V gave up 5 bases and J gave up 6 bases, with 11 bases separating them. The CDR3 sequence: CASSALVGNEQFF. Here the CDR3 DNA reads TGTGCCAGCAGCGCGCTAGTCGGCAATGAGCAGTTCTTC.

The CDR3 DNA is TGTGCCAGCAGTTCCAATTTTGAGGGCAGCTCACCCCTCCACTTT. Translated: CASSSNFEGSSPLHF. The chain is built from TRBV28 and TRBJ1-6, with unresolved D. The germline V and J ends were trimmed by 4 bases and 10 bases, with 17 bases remaining between them. CDR1 MDHEN and CDR2 SYDVKM come from the germline V gene. CDR3 size: 15 residues.

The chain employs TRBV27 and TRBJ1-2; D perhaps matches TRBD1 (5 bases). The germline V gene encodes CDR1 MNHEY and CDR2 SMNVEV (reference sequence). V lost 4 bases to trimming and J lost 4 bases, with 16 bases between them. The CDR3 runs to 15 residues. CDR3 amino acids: CASSSYGQGGYGYTF. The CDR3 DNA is TGTGCCAGCAGTTCTTACGGGCAGGGCGGCTATGGCTACACCTTC.

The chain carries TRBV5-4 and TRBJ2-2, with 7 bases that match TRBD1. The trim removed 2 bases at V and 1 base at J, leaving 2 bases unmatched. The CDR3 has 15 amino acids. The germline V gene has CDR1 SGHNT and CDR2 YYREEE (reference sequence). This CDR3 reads CASSFGTENTGELFF. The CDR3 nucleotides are TGTGCCAGCAGCTTTGGGACAGAGAACACCGGGGAGCTGTTTTTT.

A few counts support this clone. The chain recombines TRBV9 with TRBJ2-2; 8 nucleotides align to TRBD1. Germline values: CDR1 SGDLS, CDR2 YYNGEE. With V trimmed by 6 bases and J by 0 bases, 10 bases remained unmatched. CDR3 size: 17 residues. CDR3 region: CASTSNRGQANTGELFF. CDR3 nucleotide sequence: TGTGCCAGCACTTCCAACAGGGGACAGGCGAACACCGGGGAGCTGTTTTTT.

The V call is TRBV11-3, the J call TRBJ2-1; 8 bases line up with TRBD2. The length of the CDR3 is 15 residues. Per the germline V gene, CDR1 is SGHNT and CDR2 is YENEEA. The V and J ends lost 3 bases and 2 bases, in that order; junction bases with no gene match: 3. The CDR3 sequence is CASSLAGGAYNEQFF. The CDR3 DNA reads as TGTGCCAGCAGCTTGGCCGGGGGGGCCTACAATGAGCAGTTCTTC.

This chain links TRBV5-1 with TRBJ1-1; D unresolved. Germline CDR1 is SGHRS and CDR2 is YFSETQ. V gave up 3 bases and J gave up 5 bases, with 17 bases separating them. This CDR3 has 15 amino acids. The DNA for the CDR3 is TGCGCCAGCAGCTATGGGAGGCAAATGGGGACTGAAGCTTTCTTT. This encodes CASSYGRQMGTEAFF.

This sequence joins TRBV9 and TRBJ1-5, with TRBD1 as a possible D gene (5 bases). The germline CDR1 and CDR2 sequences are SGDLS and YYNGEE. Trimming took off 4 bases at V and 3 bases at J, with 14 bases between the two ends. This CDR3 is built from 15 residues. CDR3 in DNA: TGTGCCAGCAGCCGAGATGGGGCCCTCAATCAGCCCCAGCATTTT. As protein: CASSRDGALNQPQHF.